The 27 T cell receptor beta chains in this list originate from one sample, sequenced in a study of cytomegalovirus exposure and HLA in healthy donors. The protocol was immunoSEQ multiplex PCR, while the TCRdb copy is restricted to in-frame clones and leaves out a portion. The sample yields fewer than 100,000 clones, approximately 91% seen once. The sequenced sample consisted of PBMCs. The receptors stem from a man under 40 in good health and CMV-seronegative.

The V call is TRBV6-1, the J call TRBJ2-5; 7 bases are a match to TRBD1. This CDR3 has 14 amino acids. The germline V gene encodes CDR1 MNHNS and CDR2 SASEGT. With 8 bases clipped from V and 4 bases from J, the junction kept 10 bases outside the gene matches. The CDR3 here is CASEPTGNLETQYF. The CDR3 DNA reads as TGTGCCAGCGAGCCGACAGGGAATTTAGAGACCCAGTACTTC.

The chain carries TRBV30 and TRBJ1-2; D gene ambiguous. The CDR3 contains 14 residues. Trimming shortened V by 8 bases and J by 7 bases, and 23 bases separated the two germline ends. CDR1 and CDR2 from the germline V gene are GTSNPN and SVGIG (reference sequence). CDR3 in DNA: TGTGCCACCCAAAACTGGGAGAATCTGGGTGGCTACACCTTC. Translated, it gives CATQNWENLGGYTF.

The V call is TRBV19, the J call TRBJ1-3; D is uncertain. Germline V gene lookup returns CDR1 LNHDA and CDR2 SQIVND (reference sequence). This CDR3 region has 15 residues. The germline V and J ends were trimmed by 3 bases and 0 bases, with 9 bases remaining between them. CDR3 loop: CASSIRRPSGNTIYF. The CDR3 coding sequence is TGTGCCAGTAGTATCCGCAGGCCCTCTGGAAACACCATATATTTT.

This clone was recorded only once. The genes are TRBV28 and TRBJ1-2, with a possible D match to TRBD1 (5 bases). The CDR3 sequence is 13 residues long. In germline, CDR1 is MDHEN, CDR2 SYDVKM. V lost 1 base, J lost 9 bases, and 12 bases lay in between. The CDR3 coding sequence is TGTGCCAGCAGTTTATTCAGGGCGAGGAGCTACACCTTC. Protein: CASSLFRARSYTF.

The J gene is TRBJ2-5, the V gene TRBV10-1, with D perhaps TRBD2 (6 bases). Trimming cost V 3 bases and J 5 bases, with 13 bases left between them. The germline V gene encodes CDR1 WNHNN and CDR2 SYGVQD (reference sequence). This CDR3 contains 14 residues. CDR3 sequence: CASSEAREFETQYF. The DNA of the CDR3 is TGCGCCAGCAGTGAAGCCCGGGAGTTCGAGACCCAGTACTTC.

This chain uses TRBV28 with TRBJ2-4; D is undetermined. The CDR3 covers 14 residues. Germline CDR1 MDHEN, CDR2 SYDVKM. V was pared by 5 bases and J by 0 bases, with 8 bases between. The CDR3 region is CASSIMLAKNIQYF. The CDR3 bases are TGTGCCAGCAGTATAATGTTAGCCAAAAACATTCAGTACTTC.

The chain links TRBV6-5 to TRBJ1-1; D is possibly TRBD1 (6 bases). There are 15 residues in the CDR3. Trimming removed 5 bases at V and 5 bases at J, with 18 bases between. The V gene's germline CDR1 is MNHEY and CDR2 SVGAGI. CDR3 sequence: CASSPGTPVETEAFF. The CDR3, as DNA: TGTGCCAGCAGTCCCGGGACACCGGTGGAAACTGAAGCTTTCTTT.

V is TRBV7-2 and J is TRBJ1-1, with D unresolved. CDR1 is SGHTA, CDR2 FQGNSA, per germline. Deletions cut 3 bases from V and 0 bases from J, with 11 bases between. This CDR3 is built from 15 residues. CDR3 loop: CASSFSQKLNTEAFF. The CDR3 DNA reads as TGTGCCAGCAGCTTCTCACAGAAATTGAACACTGAAGCTTTCTTT.

V is TRBV7-3 and J is TRBJ2-3; unclear D gene. Per germline, CDR1 SGHTA and CDR2 FQGTGA. The CDR3 spans 13 residues. V was pared by 5 bases and J by 2 bases, with 8 bases between. The CDR3 protein is CASSPSLTDTQYF. The CDR3 DNA reads TGTGCCAGCAGCCCAAGCCTCACAGATACGCAGTATTTT.

The CDR3 bases are TGTGCCAGCAGCGGACAGCCCTATCAGCCCCAGCATTTT. This gives the protein CASSGQPYQPQHF. The chain uses TRBV6-1 and TRBJ1-5; D is possibly TRBD1 (6 bases). Per the germline V gene, CDR1 is MNHNS and CDR2 is SASEGT. The CDR3 runs to 13 residues. Trimming pared 6 bases from V and 5 bases from J, leaving 11 bases between.

The chain couples TRBV11-3 to TRBJ1-2; D is perhaps TRBD1 (5 bases). This CDR3 is built from 12 residues. Trimming shortened V by 5 bases and J by 4 bases, and 8 bases separated the two germline ends. Per the germline V gene, CDR1 is SGHNT and CDR2 is YENEEA. This CDR3 reads CASSAGPYGYTF. CDR3 DNA sequence: TGTGCCAGCAGCGCAGGGCCCTATGGCTACACCTTC.

The rearrangement links TRBV19 to TRBJ2-7; tentatively, D is TRBD2 (6 bases). This CDR3 spans 16 amino acids. Germline V gene sequence: CDR1 LNHDA, CDR2 SQIVND (reference sequence). V gave up 7 bases and J gave up 2 bases, with 21 bases separating them. The CDR3 loop is CASKVEGGSLTYEQYF. The DNA for the CDR3 is TGTGCCAGTAAGGTTGAGGGAGGCTCTTTAACCTACGAGCAGTACTTC.

The chain is built from TRBV13 and TRBJ2-1, with D possibly TRBD1 on 5 matching bases. Per the germline V gene, CDR1 is PRHDT and CDR2 is FYEKMQ (reference sequence). Trimming removed 5 bases from V and 4 bases from J, with 12 bases in between. CDR3 size: 14 residues. The CDR3: CASSKGKGYNEQFF. CDR3 in DNA: TGTGCCAGCAGCAAGGGGAAAGGGTACAATGAGCAGTTCTTC.

The CDR3 nucleotides are TGTGCCAGCAGGACAGGGGTGGGGGACACAGATACGCAGTATTTT. This encodes CASRTGVGDTDTQYF. The chain links TRBV2 to TRBJ2-3, with 8 bases fitting TRBD1. The ends lost 6 bases at V and 2 bases at J; junction bases unmatched: 7. From germline, CDR1 is SNHLY and CDR2 FYNNEI. This CDR3 has 15 residues.

The V gene is TRBV30, the J gene TRBJ1-1, with D unclear. V was pared by 2 bases and J by 4 bases, with 14 bases between. This CDR3 has 14 residues. Germline V CDR1 and CDR2: GTSNPN, SVGIG (reference sequence). The CDR3 reads CAWSSSSESTEAFF. The CDR3 DNA sequence: TGTGCCTGGAGTTCTTCTTCCGAGAGCACTGAAGCTTTCTTT. Together with reference TRBV30 and TRBJ1-1, the CDR3 gives the full variable domain: SQTIHQWPATLVQPVGSPLSLECTVEGTSNPNLYWYRQAAGRGLQLLFYSVGIGQISSEVPQNLSASRPQDRQFILSSKKLLLSDSGFYLCAWSSSSESTEAFFGQGTRLTVV.

The chain joins TRBV28 to TRBJ2-7; D not resolved. CDR3 length equals 13 residues. V lost 2 bases, J lost 5 bases, and 10 bases lay in between. CDR1 is MDHEN, CDR2 SYDVKM, per germline. The CDR3 here is CASSLNLGHEQYF. The CDR3 DNA is TGTGCCAGCAGTTTAAATTTGGGCCACGAGCAGTACTTC.

The rearrangement joins TRBV7-8 to TRBJ2-7; weak D call: TRBD1 (6 bases). V shed 4 bases and J shed 1 base, with 14 bases lying between them. This CDR3 has 15 residues. Looked up from germline, CDR1 is SGHVS and CDR2 is FQNEAQ. In DNA form, the CDR3 reads TGTGCCAGCAGCTCTCCGGGACAAACATCCTACGAGCAGTACTTC. Encoded protein: CASSSPGQTSYEQYF.

The chain combines TRBV7-8 with TRBJ1-3; D gene uncertain. V was clipped by 1 base and J by 0 bases, with 13 bases between them. Per the germline V gene, CDR1 is SGHVS and CDR2 is FQNEAQ. The length of the CDR3 is 17 residues. DNA of the CDR3: TGTGCCAGCAGCTTAGACGCGAGAGATTCCTCTGGAAACACCATATATTTT. Translation gives CASSLDARDSSGNTIYF.

V gene TRBV11-2 combines with J gene TRBJ2-3; weak D call: TRBD2 (5 bases). The CDR3 has 11 amino acids. V was shortened by 6 bases and J by 6 bases, with 7 bases between the two germline ends. From germline, CDR1 is SGHAT and CDR2 FQNNGV. The CDR3 loop reads CASSERDTQYF. In DNA, the CDR3 is TGTGCCAGCAGTGAGCGGGATACGCAGTATTTT.

J is TRBJ2-5 and V is TRBV6-6; D gene ambiguous. The CDR3 totals 13 residues. With 5 bases removed from V and 2 bases from J, the gap between germline ends came to 9 bases. CDR1 and CDR2 (germline): MNHNY, SVGAGI (reference sequence). CDR3 sequence: CASSPGQQETQYF. DNA of the CDR3: TGTGCCAGCAGTCCAGGTCAACAAGAGACCCAGTACTTC.

The rearrangement uses TRBV30 and TRBJ1-5, with 8 bases aligning to TRBD1. The CDR3 runs 15 residues. The germline V gene encodes CDR1 GTSNPN and CDR2 SVGIG (reference sequence). V trimming: 4 bases; J trimming: 2 bases; junction bases outside the gene matches: 7. Here the CDR3 reads CAWMRGQEGNQPQHF. The CDR3 coding sequence is TGTGCCTGGATGAGGGGACAGGAAGGCAATCAGCCCCAGCATTTT.

Concerning this clone itself: Other nucleotide sequences in the sample specify the same CDR3. The V and J genes are TRBV28 and TRBJ1-5, with D perhaps matching TRBD1 (5 bases). Germline V lookup: CDR1 MDHEN, CDR2 SYDVKM. This CDR3 is 15 amino acids long. Trimming cost V 2 bases and J 0 bases, with 8 bases left between them. The CDR3 is CASSLLQGSNQPQHF. DNA of the CDR3: TGTGCCAGCAGTTTACTCCAGGGTAGCAATCAGCCCCAGCATTTT.

The chain joins TRBV28 to TRBJ1-1; 8 nucleotides agree with TRBD1. In germline, CDR1 is MDHEN, CDR2 SYDVKM. The CDR3 contains 17 residues. V was pared by 0 bases and J by 0 bases, with 6 bases of the junction left unmatched. CDR3 DNA sequence: TGTGCCAGCAGTTTATGGGGGACAGGCGAATTGAACACTGAAGCTTTCTTT. Protein product: CASSLWGTGELNTEAFF.

In this sample, this clone turned up once. The chain uses TRBV5-1 and TRBJ2-7; 10 positions agree with TRBD1. CDR1 and CDR2 (germline): SGHRS, YFSETQ. With 4 bases clipped from V and 6 bases from J, the junction kept 7 bases outside the gene matches. This CDR3 has 14 amino acids. CDR3 nucleotide sequence: TGCGCCAGCAGCCTCGGACAGGGGGTTGGCGAGCAGTACTTC. It yields the protein CASSLGQGVGEQYF.

V is TRBV5-1 and J is TRBJ1-1, with 10 bases lining up with TRBD1. This CDR3 contains 15 residues. With V trimmed by 4 bases and J by 0 bases, 3 bases remained unmatched. From germline, CDR1 is SGHRS and CDR2 YFSETQ. The CDR3 protein is CASSRGQGMNTEAFF. The DNA for the CDR3 is TGCGCCAGCAGCCGGGGACAGGGGATGAACACTGAAGCTTTCTTT. Full variable domain (remainder filled in from reference TRBV5-1 and TRBJ1-1): KAGVTQTPRYLIKTRGQQVTLSCSPISGHRSVSWYQQTPGQGLQFLFEYFSETQRNKGNFPGRFSGRQFSNSRSEMNVSTLELGDSALYLCASSRGQGMNTEAFFGQGTRLTVV.

This rearrangement joins TRBV7-2 to TRBJ1-4; D is possibly TRBD1 (6 bases). The V end was cut by 2 bases, the J end by 3 bases, with 13 bases between. This CDR3 contains 16 residues. Germline V CDR1 and CDR2: SGHTA, FQGNSA. CDR3 bases: TGTGCCAGCAGCTTATTAGGCAGGGGAGCTAATGAAAAACTGTTTTTT. Amino acids: CASSLLGRGANEKLFF.

V and J are TRBV7-2 and TRBJ2-7; 8 positions match TRBD1. The CDR3 extends over 15 amino acids. Germline-derived CDR1 and CDR2 are SGHTA and FQGNSA. V dropped 7 bases and J dropped 4; count of bases not matched to a gene: 12. CDR3 in amino acids: CASTSLGTGIYEQYF. In DNA, the CDR3 is TGTGCCAGCACCTCCCTCGGGACAGGTATATACGAGCAGTACTTC. The variable domain in full, completed from reference TRBV7-2 and TRBJ2-7, reads GAGVSQSPSNKVTEKGKDVELRCDPISGHTALYWYRQSLGQGLEFLIYFQGNSAPDKSGLPSDRFSAERTGGSVSTLTIQRTQQEDSAVYLCASTSLGTGIYEQYFGPGTRLTVT.